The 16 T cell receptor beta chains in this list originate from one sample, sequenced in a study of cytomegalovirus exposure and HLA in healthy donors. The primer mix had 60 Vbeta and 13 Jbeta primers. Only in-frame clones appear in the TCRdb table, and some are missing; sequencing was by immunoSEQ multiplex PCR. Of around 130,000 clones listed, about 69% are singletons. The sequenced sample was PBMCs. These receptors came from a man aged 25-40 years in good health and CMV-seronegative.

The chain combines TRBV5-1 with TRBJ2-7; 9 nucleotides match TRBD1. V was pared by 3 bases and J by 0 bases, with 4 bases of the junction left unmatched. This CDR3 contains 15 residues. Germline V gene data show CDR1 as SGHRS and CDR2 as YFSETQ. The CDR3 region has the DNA TGCGCCAGCAGCTCGACAGGGGGGCACTCCTACGAGCAGTACTTC. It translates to CASSSTGGHSYEQYF. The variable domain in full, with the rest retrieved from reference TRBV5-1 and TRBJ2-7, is KAGVTQTPRYLIKTRGQQVTLSCSPISGHRSVSWYQQTPGQGLQFLFEYFSETQRNKGNFPGRFSGRQFSNSRSEMNVSTLELGDSALYLCASSSTGGHSYEQYFGPGTRLTVT.

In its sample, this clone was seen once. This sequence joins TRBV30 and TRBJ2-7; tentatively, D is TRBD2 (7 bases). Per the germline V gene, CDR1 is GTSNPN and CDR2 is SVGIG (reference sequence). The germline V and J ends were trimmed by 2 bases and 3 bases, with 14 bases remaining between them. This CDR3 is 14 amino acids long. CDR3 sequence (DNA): TGTGCCTGGAGTCAGAGCGGGACAAACTACGAGCAGTACTTC. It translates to CAWSQSGTNYEQYF.

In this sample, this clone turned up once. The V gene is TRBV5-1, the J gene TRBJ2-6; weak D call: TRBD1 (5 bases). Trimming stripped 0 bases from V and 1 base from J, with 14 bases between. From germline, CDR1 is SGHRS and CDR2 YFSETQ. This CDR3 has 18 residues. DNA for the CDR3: TGCGCCAGCAGCTTGGAGTTTAGGCAGGGTTCTGGGGCCAACGTCCTGACTTTC. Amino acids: CASSLEFRQGSGANVLTF.

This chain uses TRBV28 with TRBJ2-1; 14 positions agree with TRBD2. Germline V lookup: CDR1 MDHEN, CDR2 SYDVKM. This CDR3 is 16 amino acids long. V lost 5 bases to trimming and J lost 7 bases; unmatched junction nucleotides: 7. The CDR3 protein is CASSPWTSGRSNEQFF. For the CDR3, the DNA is TGTGCCAGCAGTCCCTGGACTAGCGGGAGGTCTAATGAGCAGTTCTTC.

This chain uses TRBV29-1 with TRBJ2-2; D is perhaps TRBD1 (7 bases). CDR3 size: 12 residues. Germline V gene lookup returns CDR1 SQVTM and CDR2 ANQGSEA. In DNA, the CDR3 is TGCAGTGGGGGGACAGACACCGGGGAGCTGTTTTTT. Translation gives CSGGTDTGELFF.

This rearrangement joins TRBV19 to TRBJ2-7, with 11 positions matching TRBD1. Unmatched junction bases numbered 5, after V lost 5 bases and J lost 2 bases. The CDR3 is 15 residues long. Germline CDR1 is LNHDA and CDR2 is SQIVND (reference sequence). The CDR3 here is CASSAPGQGAYEQYF. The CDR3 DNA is TGTGCCAGTAGTGCCCCGGGACAGGGGGCCTACGAGCAGTACTTC.

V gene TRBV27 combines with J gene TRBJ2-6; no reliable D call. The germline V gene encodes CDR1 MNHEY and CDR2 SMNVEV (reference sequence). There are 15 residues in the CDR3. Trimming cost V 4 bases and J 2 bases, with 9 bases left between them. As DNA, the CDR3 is TGTGCCAGCAGTTCCCCTGAGGCTGGGGCCAACGTCCTGACTTTC. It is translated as CASSSPEAGANVLTF.

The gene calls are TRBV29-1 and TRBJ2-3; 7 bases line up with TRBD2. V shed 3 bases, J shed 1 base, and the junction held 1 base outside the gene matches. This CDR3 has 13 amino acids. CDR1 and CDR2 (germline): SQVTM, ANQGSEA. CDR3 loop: CSVDTSGTDTQYF. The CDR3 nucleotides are TGCAGCGTTGACACTAGCGGCACAGATACGCAGTATTTT.

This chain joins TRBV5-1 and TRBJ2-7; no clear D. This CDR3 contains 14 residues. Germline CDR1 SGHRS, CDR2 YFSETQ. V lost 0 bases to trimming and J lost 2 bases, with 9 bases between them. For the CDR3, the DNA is TGCGCCAGCAGCTTGGCGACTGAGCCCTACGAGCAGTACTTC. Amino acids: CASSLATEPYEQYF.

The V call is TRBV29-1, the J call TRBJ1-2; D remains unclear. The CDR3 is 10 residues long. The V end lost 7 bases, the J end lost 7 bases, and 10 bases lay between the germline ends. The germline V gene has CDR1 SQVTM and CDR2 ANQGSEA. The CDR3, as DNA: TGCAGCGCCGGCGGCTCTGGCTACACCTTC. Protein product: CSAGGSGYTF.

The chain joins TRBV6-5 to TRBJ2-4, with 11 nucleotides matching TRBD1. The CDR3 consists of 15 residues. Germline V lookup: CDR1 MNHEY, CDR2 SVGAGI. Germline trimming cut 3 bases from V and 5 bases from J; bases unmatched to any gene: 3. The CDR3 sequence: CASSYSGQGENIQYF. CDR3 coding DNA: TGTGCCAGCAGTTATTCGGGACAGGGGGAAAACATTCAGTACTTC.

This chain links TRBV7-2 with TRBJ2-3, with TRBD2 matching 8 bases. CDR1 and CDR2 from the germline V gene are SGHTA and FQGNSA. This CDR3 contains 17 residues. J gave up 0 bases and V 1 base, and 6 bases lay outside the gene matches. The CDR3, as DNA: TGTGCCAGCAGCTTAGTTCCTAGCGGGTCAAGCACAGATACGCAGTATTTT. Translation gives CASSLVPSGSSTDTQYF.

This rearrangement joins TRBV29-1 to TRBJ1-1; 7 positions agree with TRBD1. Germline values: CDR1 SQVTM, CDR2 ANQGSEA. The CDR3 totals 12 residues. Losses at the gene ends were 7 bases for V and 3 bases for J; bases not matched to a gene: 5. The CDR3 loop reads CSAWDRDTEAFF. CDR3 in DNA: TGCAGCGCCTGGGACAGAGACACTGAAGCTTTCTTT.

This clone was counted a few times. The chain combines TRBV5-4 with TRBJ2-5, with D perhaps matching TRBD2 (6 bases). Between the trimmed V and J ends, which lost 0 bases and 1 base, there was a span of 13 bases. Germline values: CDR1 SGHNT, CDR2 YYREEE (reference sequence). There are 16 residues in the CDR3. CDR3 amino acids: CASSLGGTSSQETQYF. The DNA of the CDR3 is TGTGCCAGCAGCTTGGGGGGGACTTCCTCCCAAGAGACCCAGTACTTC.

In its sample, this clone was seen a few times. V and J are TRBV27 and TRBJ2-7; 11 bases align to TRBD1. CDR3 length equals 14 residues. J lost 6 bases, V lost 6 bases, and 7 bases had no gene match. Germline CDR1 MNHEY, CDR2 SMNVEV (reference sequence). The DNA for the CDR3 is TGTGCCAGCAGCAGAGGGACAGGGGGGTTCGAGCAGTACTTC. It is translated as CASSRGTGGFEQYF.

CDR3 sequence reads: CASRRLRDRTYEQYF. Written as DNA, the CDR3 is TGTGCCAGCAGGAGGCTCCGGGACAGAACCTACGAGCAGTACTTC. This chain connects TRBV6-5 to TRBJ2-7, with TRBD1 identical over 7 bases. Germline V gene lookup returns CDR1 MNHEY and CDR2 SVGAGI. The trim removed 6 bases at V and 2 bases at J, leaving 10 bases unmatched. The CDR3 covers 15 residues.